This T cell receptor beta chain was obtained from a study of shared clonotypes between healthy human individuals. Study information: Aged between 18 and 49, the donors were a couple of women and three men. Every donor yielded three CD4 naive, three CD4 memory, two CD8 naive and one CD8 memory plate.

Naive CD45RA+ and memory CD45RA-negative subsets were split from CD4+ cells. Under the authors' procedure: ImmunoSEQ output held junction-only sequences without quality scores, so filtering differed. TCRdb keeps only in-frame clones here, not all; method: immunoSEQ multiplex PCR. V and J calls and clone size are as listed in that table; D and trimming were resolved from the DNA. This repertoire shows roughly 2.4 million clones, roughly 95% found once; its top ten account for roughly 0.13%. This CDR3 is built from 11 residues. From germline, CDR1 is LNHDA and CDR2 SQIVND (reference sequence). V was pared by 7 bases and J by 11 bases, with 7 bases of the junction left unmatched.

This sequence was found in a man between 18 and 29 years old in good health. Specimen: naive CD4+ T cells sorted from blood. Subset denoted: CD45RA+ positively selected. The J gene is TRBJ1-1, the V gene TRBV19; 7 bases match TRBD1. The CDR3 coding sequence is TGTGCCAGTATTTGGACAGGAACGGCTTTCTTT. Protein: CASIWTGTAFF. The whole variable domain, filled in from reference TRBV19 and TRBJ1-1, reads DGGITQSPKYLFRKEGQNVTLSCEQNLNHDAMYWYRQDPGQGLRLIYYSQIVNDFQKGDIAEGYSVSREKKESFPLTVTSAQKNPTAFYLCASIWTGTAFFGQGTRLTVV.